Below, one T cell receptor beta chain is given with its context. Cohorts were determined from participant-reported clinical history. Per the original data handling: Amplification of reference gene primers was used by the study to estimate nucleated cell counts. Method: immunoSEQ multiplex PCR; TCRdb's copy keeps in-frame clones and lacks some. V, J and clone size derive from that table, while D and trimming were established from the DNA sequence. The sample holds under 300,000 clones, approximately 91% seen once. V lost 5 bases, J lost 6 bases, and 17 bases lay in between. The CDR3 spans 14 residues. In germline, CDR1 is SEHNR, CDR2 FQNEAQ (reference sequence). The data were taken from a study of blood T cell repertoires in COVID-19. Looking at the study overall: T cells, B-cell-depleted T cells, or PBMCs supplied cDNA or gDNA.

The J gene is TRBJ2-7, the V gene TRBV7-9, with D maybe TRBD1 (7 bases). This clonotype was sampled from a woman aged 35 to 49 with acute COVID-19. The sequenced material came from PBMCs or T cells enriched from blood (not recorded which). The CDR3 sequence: CASSAVSGGIEQYF. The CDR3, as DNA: TGTGCCAGCAGCGCCGTTTCAGGGGGGATCGAGCAGTACTTC.